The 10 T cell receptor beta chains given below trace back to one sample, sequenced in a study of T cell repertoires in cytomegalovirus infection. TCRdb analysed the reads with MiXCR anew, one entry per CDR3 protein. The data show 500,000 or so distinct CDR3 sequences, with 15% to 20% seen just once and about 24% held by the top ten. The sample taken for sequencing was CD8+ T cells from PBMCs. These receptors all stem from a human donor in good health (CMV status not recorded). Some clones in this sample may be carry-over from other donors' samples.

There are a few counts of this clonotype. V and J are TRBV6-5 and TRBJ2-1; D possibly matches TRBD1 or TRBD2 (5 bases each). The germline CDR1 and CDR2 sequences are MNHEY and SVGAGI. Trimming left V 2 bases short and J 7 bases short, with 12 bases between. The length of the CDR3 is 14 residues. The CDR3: CASSYGTRQNEQFF. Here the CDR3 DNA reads TGTGCCAGCAGTTACGGGACCCGGCAGAATGAGCAGTTCTTC.

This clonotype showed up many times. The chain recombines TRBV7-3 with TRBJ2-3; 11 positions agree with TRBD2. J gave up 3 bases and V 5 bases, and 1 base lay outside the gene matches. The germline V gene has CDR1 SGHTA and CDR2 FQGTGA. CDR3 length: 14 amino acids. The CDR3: CASSRLAGTDTQYF. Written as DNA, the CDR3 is TGTGCCAGCAGCCGACTAGCGGGAACAGATACGCAGTATTTT.

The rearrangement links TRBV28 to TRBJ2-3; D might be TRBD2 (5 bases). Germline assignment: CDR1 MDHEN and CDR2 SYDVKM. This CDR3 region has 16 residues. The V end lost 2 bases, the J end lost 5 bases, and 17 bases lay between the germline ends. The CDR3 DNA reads TGTGCCAGCAGTTTAGTTGTCTTAACTAGAGGAGATACGCAGTATTTT. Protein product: CASSLVVLTRGDTQYF.

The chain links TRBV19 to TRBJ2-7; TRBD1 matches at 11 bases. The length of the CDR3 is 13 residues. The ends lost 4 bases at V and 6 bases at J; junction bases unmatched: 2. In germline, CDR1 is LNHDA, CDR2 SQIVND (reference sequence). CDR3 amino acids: CASSRGTGGEQYF. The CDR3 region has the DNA TGTGCCAGTAGTAGAGGGACAGGGGGCGAGCAGTACTTC.

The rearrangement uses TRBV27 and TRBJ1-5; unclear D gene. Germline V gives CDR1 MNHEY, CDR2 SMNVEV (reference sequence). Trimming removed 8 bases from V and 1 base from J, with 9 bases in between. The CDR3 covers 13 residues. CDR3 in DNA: TGTGCCAGCTCTGTTATGAGCAATCAGCCCCAGCATTTT. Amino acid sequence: CASSVMSNQPQHF.

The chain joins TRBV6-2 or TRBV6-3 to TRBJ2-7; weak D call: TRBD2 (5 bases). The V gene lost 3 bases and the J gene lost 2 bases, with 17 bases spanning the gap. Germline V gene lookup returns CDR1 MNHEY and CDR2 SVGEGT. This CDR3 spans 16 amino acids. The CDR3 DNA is TGTGCCAGCAGTTATAGCTTGGAGGTAGGACCCTACGAGCAGTACTTC. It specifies CASSYSLEVGPYEQYF.

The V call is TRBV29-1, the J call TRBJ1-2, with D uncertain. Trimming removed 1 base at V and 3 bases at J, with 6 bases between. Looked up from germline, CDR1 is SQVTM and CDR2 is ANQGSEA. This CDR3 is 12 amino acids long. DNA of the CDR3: TGCAGCGTTGAAGTTGGAGACTATGGCTACACCTTC. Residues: CSVEVGDYGYTF.

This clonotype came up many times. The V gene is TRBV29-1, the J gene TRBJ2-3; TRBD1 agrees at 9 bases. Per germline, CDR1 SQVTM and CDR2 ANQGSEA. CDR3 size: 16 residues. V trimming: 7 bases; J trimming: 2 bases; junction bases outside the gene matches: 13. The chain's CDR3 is CSAQRRDRASTDTQYF. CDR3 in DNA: TGCAGCGCCCAGAGACGGGACAGGGCTTCCACAGATACGCAGTATTTT.

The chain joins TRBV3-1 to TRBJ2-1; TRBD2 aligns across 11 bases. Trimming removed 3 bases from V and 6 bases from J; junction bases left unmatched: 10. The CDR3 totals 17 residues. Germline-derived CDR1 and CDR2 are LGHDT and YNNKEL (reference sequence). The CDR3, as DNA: TGTGCCAGCAGCCACGAACCCCGACTAGCGGGGAGCAATGAGCAGTTCTTC. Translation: CASSHEPRLAGSNEQFF.

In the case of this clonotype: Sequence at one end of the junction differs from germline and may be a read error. The CDR3 sequence is CTSRPSGGDQETQYF. In DNA form, the CDR3 reads TGCACCAGCAGGCCTAGCGGGGGGGACCAAGAGACCCAGTACTTC. The J gene is TRBJ2-5, the V gene TRBV4-1; 12 nucleotides align to TRBD2. CDR1 MGHRA and CDR2 YSYEKL come from the germline V gene. This CDR3 region has 15 residues.